These 13 T cell receptor beta chains were sequenced from one sample in a study of STAT5B mutations in CD4+ large granular lymphocyte leukemia. TCRdb's copy holds only in-frame clones and misses some; the assay was immunoSEQ multiplex PCR. The sample lists around 37,000 clones, over 70% occurring once. Sequencing was carried out using CD4+ T cells from blood buffy coats. All receptors derive from a human donor in good health.

This clone has just one count. J is TRBJ2-2 and V is TRBV4-3; 8 bases line up with TRBD1. V shed 5 bases and J 1 base; nucleotides not matched to a gene: 0. The germline CDR1 and CDR2 sequences are LGHNA and YSLEER. This CDR3 spans 14 amino acids. CDR3 in DNA: TGCGCCAGCAGCGGACAGGGGAACACCGGGGAGCTGTTTTTT. Its translation: CASSGQGNTGELFF.

In its sample, this clone was seen a few times. The chain links TRBV28 to TRBJ1-3; D gene uncertain. This CDR3 has 16 residues. Trimming stripped 4 bases from V and 0 bases from J, with 13 bases between. The germline CDR1 and CDR2 sequences are MDHEN and SYDVKM. The CDR3 DNA reads TGTGCCAGCAGTTGGGGTGCCCGAAGCTCTGGAAACACCATATATTTT. It encodes CASSWGARSSGNTIYF. The variable domain in full, with the rest retrieved from reference TRBV28 and TRBJ1-3, is DVKVTQSSRYLVKRTGEKVFLECVQDMDHENMFWYRQDPGLGLRLIYFSYDVKMKEKGDIPEGYSVSREKKERFSLILESASTNQTSMYLCASSWGARSSGNTIYFGEGSWLTVV.

The J gene is TRBJ1-2, the V gene TRBV20-1; D unresolved. CDR1 is DFQATT and CDR2 is SNEGSKA in the germline V gene (reference sequence). This CDR3 is 11 amino acids long. V lost 6 bases, J lost 4 bases, and 9 bases lay in between. Written as DNA, the CDR3 is TGCAGTGCAACGGGCCCCTATGGCTACACCTTC. Its translation is CSATGPYGYTF.

This rearrangement joins TRBV5-1 to TRBJ1-4, with D possibly being TRBD1 (5 bases). Germline CDR1 reads SGHRS; CDR2 reads YFSETQ. The germline V and J ends were trimmed by 1 base and 6 bases, with 10 bases remaining between them. There are 14 residues in the CDR3. CDR3 amino acids: CASSLRGLDEKLFF. CDR3 sequence (DNA): TGCGCCAGCAGCTTGAGGGGACTGGATGAAAAACTGTTTTTT.

The chain employs TRBV5-1 and TRBJ2-1; 12 nucleotides agree with TRBD1. Per the germline V gene, CDR1 is SGHRS and CDR2 is YFSETQ. The junction had 8 bases not matched to a gene; V was cut back by 8 bases and J by 8 bases. The CDR3 is 14 residues long. The CDR3 reads CASAGQGAVDEQFF. The DNA of the CDR3 is TGCGCCAGTGCGGGACAGGGGGCGGTCGATGAGCAGTTCTTC.

This clone was seen a single time. J is TRBJ2-1 and V is TRBV14; 14 positions agree with TRBD2. The CDR3 loop spans 19 amino acids. The germline CDR1 and CDR2 sequences are SGHDN and FVKESK. The junction had 6 bases not matched to a gene; V was cut back by 1 base and J by 1 base. CDR3 sequence: CASSQGGTSGSRSYNEQFF. The CDR3 DNA follows: TGTGCCAGCAGCCAAGGTGGGACTAGCGGGAGTAGGTCCTACAATGAGCAGTTCTTC.

This clone came up a few times. V gene TRBV18 combines with J gene TRBJ2-1; no definite D call. V lost 2 bases to trimming and J lost 5 bases, with 4 bases between them. The CDR3 is 12 residues long. Looked up from germline, CDR1 is KGHSH and CDR2 is LQKENI. CDR3 sequence (DNA): TGTGCCAGCTCACCAGGGGACAATGAGCAGTTCTTC. Translating it yields CASSPGDNEQFF. Based on the CDR3 plus reference TRBV18 and TRBJ2-1, the full variable domain is NAGVMQNPRHLVRRRGQEARLRCSPMKGHSHVYWYRQLPEEGLKFMVYLQKENIIDESGMPKERFSAEFPKEGPSILRIQQVVRGDSAAYFCASSPGDNEQFFGPGTRLTVL.

Written as DNA, the CDR3 is TGCGCCAGCAGCAACCAGGGAACAGATACGCAGTATTTT. This gives the protein CASSNQGTDTQYF. This sequence joins TRBV4-1 and TRBJ2-3; D might be TRBD1 (5 bases). Germline V lookup: CDR1 MGHRA, CDR2 YSYEKL. CDR3 length equals 13 residues. The V end was cut by 5 bases, the J end by 3 bases, with 9 bases between.

The chain couples TRBV18 to TRBJ2-7; no firm D call. Trimming took 1 base from V and 4 from J, leaving 11 bases between them. The CDR3 runs 14 residues. The germline V gene has CDR1 KGHSH and CDR2 LQKENI. The CDR3: CASSPRQQGYEQYF. For the CDR3, the DNA is TGTGCCAGCTCACCACGGCAACAAGGTTACGAGCAGTACTTC.

The rearrangement joins TRBV6-6 to TRBJ2-5; TRBD1 agrees at 9 bases. With V trimmed by 9 bases and J by 3 bases, 8 bases remained unmatched. The CDR3 has 14 residues. CDR1 MNHNY and CDR2 SVGAGI come from the germline V gene (reference sequence). CDR3 nucleotides: TGTGCCAGTTCCACCGGACAGGGGAAAGAGACCCAGTACTTC. This encodes CASSTGQGKETQYF.

The chain links TRBV18 to TRBJ2-1; D tentatively fits TRBD1 or TRBD2 (5 bases each). The CDR3 contains 16 residues. Germline CDR1 KGHSH, CDR2 LQKENI. Trimming removed 3 bases from V and 0 bases from J, with 12 bases in between. CDR3 sequence reads: CASSPDQGTSYNEQFF. DNA of the CDR3: TGTGCCAGCTCACCCGACCAAGGGACCTCCTACAATGAGCAGTTCTTC.

There are a few counts of this clone. The chain has TRBV5-6 and TRBJ2-7; TRBD1 matches 7 bases. The CDR3 length is 16 residues. The germline CDR1 and CDR2 sequences are SGHDT and YYEEEE. V was clipped by 1 base and J by 2 bases; unmatched bases: 9. CDR3: CASSLYTGAFAYEQYF. The CDR3 DNA sequence: TGTGCCAGCAGCTTGTATACAGGGGCGTTCGCCTACGAGCAGTACTTC.

This clone was seen once. The chain has TRBV5-1 and TRBJ2-7, with TRBD1 identical over 7 bases. The CDR3 spans 15 residues. Trimming removed 0 bases from V and 1 base from J; junction bases left unmatched: 4. Germline CDR1 and CDR2: SGHRS and YFSETQ. CDR3 in amino acids: CASSLGDRYSYEQYF. The CDR3 DNA reads TGCGCCAGCAGCTTGGGGGACAGATATTCCTACGAGCAGTACTTC.